A single sample is the source of the 2 T cell receptor beta chains below, sequenced in a study of molecular identifiers for immune sequencing clone quantification. TCRdb recomputed calls from the PCR reads with MiXCR, one row per CDR3 protein. The table has about 510,000 distinct CDR3 sequences, about 20% seen once. Sequencing was carried out using naive CD8+ T cells from blood, with Jurkat cell RNA spiked in. Sample subset: FACS-sorted CD8+CD4-CCR7+CD45RA+ naive T cells. These receptors all come from a human donor in good health. Some libraries in this study had Jurkat cell RNA spiked in.

This clonotype turned up a few times. The chain is built from TRBV18 and TRBJ2-5, with D hard to call. V lost 0 bases and J lost 5, with 7 bases in between. CDR1 and CDR2 from the germline V gene are KGHSH and LQKENI. The CDR3 is 13 amino acids. CDR3 sequence (DNA): TGTGCCAGCTCACCACCGGTTCACGAGACCCAGTACTTC. Translated, it gives CASSPPVHETQYF. Full variable domain (remainder filled in from reference TRBV18 and TRBJ2-5): NAGVMQNPRHLVRRRGQEARLRCSPMKGHSHVYWYRQLPEEGLKFMVYLQKENIIDESGMPKERFSAEFPKEGPSILRIQQVVRGDSAAYFCASSPPVHETQYFGPGTRLLVL.

This rearrangement joins TRBV20-1 to TRBJ1-6; no reliable D call. Germline-derived CDR1 and CDR2 are DFQATT and SNEGSKA (reference sequence). V gave up 3 bases and J gave up 4 bases, with 10 bases separating them. This CDR3 spans 14 amino acids. CDR3 loop: CSARDQEYNSPLHF. CDR3 in DNA: TGCAGTGCTAGGGACCAAGAGTATAATTCACCCCTCCACTTT.